Listed here are 3 T cell receptor beta chains from one sample, sequenced in a study of blood T cells in healthy people across ages. For the second PCR, which ran for about 6 to 11 cycles, a sample-barcoded 5' primer and a J-beta primer mix were used. TCRdb reprocessed the 5' RACE reads via MiXCR and lists one record per CDR3 protein. The sample includes hundreds of thousands of distinct CDR3 sequences, 58% of them seen just once. The sequenced sample consisted of blood. These receptors all stem from a man aged 55 to 69 in good health.

This clonotype was seen a handful of times. CDR3 protein: CASRGTGGNYGYTF. For the CDR3, the DNA is TGTGCCAGCAGGGGGACAGGAGGTAACTATGGCTACACCTTC. The chain couples TRBV25-1 to TRBJ1-2, with TRBD1 matching 8 bases. CDR1 and CDR2 from the germline V gene are MGHDK and SYGVNS. The CDR3 totals 14 residues. Trimming cost V 6 bases and J 1 base; bases outside gene matches: 4.

This clonotype was counted a few times. The rearrangement joins TRBV3-1 to TRBJ2-1; D ambiguous. Germline values: CDR1 LGHDT, CDR2 YNNKEL (reference sequence). The V gene lost 1 base and the J gene lost 2 bases, with 15 bases spanning the gap. The CDR3 contains 17 residues. CDR3 protein: CASSQVEGPSPYNEQFF. CDR3 bases: TGTGCCAGCAGCCAAGTGGAAGGGCCTTCACCCTACAATGAGCAGTTCTTC.

In this sample, this clonotype turned up a few times. The chain carries TRBV10-3 and TRBJ1-4; 8 nucleotides agree with TRBD1. Germline-derived CDR1 and CDR2 are ENHRY and SYGVKD. This CDR3 is built from 16 residues. Trimming took 4 bases from V and 0 from J; bases not matched to a gene: 4. The CDR3 sequence is CAISVGQGSTNEKLFF. The CDR3 nucleotides are TGTGCCATCAGTGTCGGACAGGGTTCAACTAATGAAAAACTGTTTTTT.